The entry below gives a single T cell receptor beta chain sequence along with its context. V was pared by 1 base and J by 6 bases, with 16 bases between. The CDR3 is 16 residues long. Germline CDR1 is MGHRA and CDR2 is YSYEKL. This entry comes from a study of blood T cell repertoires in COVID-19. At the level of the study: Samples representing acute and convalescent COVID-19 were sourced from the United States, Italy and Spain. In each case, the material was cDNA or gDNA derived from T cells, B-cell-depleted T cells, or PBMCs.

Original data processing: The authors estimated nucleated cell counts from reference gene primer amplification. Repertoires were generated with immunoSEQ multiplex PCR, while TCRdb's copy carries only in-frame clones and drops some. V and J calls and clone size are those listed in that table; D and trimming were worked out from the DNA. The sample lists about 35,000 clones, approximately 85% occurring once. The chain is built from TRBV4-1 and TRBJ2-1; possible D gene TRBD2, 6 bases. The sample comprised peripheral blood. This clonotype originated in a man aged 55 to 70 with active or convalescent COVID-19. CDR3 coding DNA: TGCGCCAGCAGCCAAGCCACTAGCACTTCCCTCAATGAGCAGTTCTTC. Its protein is CASSQATSTSLNEQFF.